This TCR beta chain comes out of a study of shared clonotypes between healthy human individuals. Study-level results: Sampling covered nothing but blood. Tissue TCR repertoires likely differ from those found in blood. Sequencing depth was a factor that was expected to affect clonotype sharing among donors.

The authors distributed each subset's genomic DNA evenly over several immunoSEQ plates. Libraries were prepared by immunoSEQ multiplex PCR; TCRdb keeps only in-frame clonotypes and omits some of them. The table records about 2.3 million clones, more than 80% of them present only once. Unmatched junction bases numbered 9, after V lost 7 bases and J lost 3 bases. The CDR3 is made up of 14 amino acids. CDR1 SQVTM and CDR2 ANQGSEA come from the germline V gene. Partitioning of CD4+ cells yielded a CD45RA+ naive subset and a CD45RA-negative memory subset. About this clone itself: Its target is not known.

Sequencing used naive CD4+ T cells from PBMCs. As to subset: CD45RA+ positively selected. This receptor was obtained from a man between 18 and 29 years old in good health. Some clones in this sample may be carry-over from other donors' samples. This rearrangement joins TRBV29-1 to TRBJ2-3, with TRBD2 identical over 8 bases. The CDR3, as DNA: TGCAGCGCCCAACGGGCGGGGGGAACAGATACGCAGTATTTT. Amino acids: CSAQRAGGTDTQYF.